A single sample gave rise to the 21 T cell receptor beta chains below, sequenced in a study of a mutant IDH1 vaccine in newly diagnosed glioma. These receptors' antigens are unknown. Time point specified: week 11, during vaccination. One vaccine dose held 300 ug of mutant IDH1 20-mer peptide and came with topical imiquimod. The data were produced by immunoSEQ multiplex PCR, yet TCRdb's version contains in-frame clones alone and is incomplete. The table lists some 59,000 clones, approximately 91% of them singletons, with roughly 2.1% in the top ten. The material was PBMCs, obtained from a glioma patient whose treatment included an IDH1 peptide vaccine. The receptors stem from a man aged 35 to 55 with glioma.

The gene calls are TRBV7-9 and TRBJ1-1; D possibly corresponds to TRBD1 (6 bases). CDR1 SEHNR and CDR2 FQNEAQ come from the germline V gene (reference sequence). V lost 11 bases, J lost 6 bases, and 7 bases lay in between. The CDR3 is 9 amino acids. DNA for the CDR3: TGTGCCGGGGGCGCTGAAGCTTTCTTT. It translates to CAGGAEAFF.

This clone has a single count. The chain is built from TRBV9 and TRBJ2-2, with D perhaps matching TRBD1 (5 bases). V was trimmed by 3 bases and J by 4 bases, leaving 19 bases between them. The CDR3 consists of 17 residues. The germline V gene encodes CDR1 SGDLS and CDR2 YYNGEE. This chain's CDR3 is CASSADIQGLGTGELFF. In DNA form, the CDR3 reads TGTGCCAGCAGCGCGGATATCCAGGGTCTCGGCACCGGGGAGCTGTTTTTT.

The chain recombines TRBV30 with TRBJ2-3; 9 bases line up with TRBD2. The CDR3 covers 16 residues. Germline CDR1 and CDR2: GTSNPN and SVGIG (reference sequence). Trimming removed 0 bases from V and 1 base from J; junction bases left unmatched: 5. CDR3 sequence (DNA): TGTGCCTGGAGTGTACCAGCGGGGGGTCGCACAGATACGCAGTATTTT. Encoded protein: CAWSVPAGGRTDTQYF.

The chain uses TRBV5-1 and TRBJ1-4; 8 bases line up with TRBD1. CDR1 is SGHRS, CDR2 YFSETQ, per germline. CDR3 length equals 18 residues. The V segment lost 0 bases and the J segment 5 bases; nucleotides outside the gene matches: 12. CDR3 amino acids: CASSLVAQTGDPNEKLFF. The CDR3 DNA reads TGCGCCAGCAGCTTGGTGGCTCAGACAGGGGATCCAAATGAAAAACTGTTTTTT.

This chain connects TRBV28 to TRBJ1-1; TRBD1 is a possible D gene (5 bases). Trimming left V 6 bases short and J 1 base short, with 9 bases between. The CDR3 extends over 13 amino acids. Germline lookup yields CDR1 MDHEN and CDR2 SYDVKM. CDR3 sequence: CASREGPNTEAFF. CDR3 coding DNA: TGTGCCAGCAGGGAGGGACCGAACACTGAAGCTTTCTTT.

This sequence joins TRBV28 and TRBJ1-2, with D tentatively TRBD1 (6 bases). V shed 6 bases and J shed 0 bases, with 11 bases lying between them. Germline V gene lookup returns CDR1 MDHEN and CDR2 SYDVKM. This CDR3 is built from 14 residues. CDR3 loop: CASRARGSNYGYTF. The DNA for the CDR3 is TGTGCCAGCAGAGCCAGGGGCTCTAACTATGGCTACACCTTC.

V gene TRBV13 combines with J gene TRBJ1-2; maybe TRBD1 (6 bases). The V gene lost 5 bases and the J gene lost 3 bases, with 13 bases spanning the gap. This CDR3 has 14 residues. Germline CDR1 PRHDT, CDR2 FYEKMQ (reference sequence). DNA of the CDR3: TGTGCCAGCAGCAGAGGACAGCTTCACTATGGCTACACCTTC. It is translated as CASSRGQLHYGYTF.

The CDR3 nucleotides read TGCGCCAGCAGCCAAGGGGGTTTTAAGGACTATGGCTACACCTTC. It specifies CASSQGGFKDYGYTF. V is TRBV4-3 and J is TRBJ1-2; unclear D gene. CDR1 is LGHNA and CDR2 is YSLEER in the germline V gene. The V gene lost 1 base and the J gene lost 3 bases, with 12 bases spanning the gap. This CDR3 comprises 15 residues.

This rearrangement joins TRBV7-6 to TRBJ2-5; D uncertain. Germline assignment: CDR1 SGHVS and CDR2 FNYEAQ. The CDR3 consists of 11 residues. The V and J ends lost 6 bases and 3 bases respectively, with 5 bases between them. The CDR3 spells CASRGKETQYF. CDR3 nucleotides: TGTGCCAGCAGGGGAAAAGAGACCCAGTACTTC.

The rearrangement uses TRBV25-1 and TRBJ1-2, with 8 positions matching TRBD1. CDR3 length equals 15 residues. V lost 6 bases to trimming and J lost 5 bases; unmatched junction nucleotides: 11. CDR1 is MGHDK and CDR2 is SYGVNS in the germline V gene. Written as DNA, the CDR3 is TGTGCCAGCAGCGATCCCGGGACAGGAAGATATGGCTACACCTTC. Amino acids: CASSDPGTGRYGYTF.

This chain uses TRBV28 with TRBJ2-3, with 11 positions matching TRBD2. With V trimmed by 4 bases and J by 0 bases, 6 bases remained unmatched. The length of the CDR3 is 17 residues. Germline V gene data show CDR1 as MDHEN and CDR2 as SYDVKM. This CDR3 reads CASSSGTSGGSTDTQYF. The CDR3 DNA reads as TGTGCCAGCAGTTCCGGGACTAGCGGAGGGAGCACAGATACGCAGTATTTT.

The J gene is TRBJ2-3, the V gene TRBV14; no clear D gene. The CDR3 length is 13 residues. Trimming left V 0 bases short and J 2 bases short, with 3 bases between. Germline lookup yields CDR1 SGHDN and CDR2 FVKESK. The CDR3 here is CASSQDYTDTQYF. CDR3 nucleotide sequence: TGTGCCAGCAGCCAAGATTACACAGATACGCAGTATTTT.

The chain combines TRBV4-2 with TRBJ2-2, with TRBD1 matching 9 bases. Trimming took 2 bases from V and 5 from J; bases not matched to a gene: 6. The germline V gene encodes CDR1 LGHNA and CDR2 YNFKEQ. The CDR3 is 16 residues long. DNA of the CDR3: TGTGCCAGCAGCCAAAATCCGGGACAGGGTACCGGGGAGCTGTTTTTT. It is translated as CASSQNPGQGTGELFF.

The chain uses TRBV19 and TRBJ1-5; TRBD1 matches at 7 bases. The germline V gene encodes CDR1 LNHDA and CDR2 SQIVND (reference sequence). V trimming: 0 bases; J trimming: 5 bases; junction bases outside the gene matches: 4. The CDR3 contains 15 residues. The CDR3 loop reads CASSIDRDSYQPQHF. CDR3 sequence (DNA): TGTGCCAGTAGTATAGATCGGGACAGTTATCAGCCCCAGCATTTT. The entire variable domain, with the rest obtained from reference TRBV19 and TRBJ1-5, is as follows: DGGITQSPKYLFRKEGQNVTLSCEQNLNHDAMYWYRQDPGQGLRLIYYSQIVNDFQKGDIAEGYSVSREKKESFPLTVTSAQKNPTAFYLCASSIDRDSYQPQHFGDGTRLSIL.

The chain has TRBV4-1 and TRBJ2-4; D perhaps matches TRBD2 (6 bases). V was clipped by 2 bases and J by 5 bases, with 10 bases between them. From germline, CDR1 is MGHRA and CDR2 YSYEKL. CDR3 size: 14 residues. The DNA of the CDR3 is TGCGCCAGCAGCCAACCGGGACTGGAAAACATTCAGTACTTC. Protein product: CASSQPGLENIQYF.

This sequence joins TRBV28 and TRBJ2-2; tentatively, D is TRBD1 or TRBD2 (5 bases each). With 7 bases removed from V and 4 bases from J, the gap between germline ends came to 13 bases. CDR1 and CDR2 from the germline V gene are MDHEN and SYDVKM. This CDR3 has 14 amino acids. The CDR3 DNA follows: TGTGCCAGCATGAGGGGCGCTAGCACCGGGGAGCTGTTTTTT. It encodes CASMRGASTGELFF. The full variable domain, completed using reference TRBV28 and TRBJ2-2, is DVKVTQSSRYLVKRTGEKVFLECVQDMDHENMFWYRQDPGLGLRLIYFSYDVKMKEKGDIPEGYSVSREKKERFSLILESASTNQTSMYLCASMRGASTGELFFGEGSRLTVL.

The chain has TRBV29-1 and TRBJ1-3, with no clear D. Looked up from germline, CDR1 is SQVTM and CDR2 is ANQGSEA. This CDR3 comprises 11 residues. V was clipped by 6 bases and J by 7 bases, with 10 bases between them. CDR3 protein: CSVALGNTIYF. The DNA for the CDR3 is TGCAGCGTCGCTCTGGGGAACACCATATATTTT.

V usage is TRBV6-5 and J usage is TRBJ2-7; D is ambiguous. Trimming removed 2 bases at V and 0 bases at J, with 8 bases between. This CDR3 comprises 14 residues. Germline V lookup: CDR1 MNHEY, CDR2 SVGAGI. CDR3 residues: CASSYDFGSYEQYF. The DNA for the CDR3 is TGTGCCAGCAGTTACGATTTTGGCTCCTACGAGCAGTACTTC.

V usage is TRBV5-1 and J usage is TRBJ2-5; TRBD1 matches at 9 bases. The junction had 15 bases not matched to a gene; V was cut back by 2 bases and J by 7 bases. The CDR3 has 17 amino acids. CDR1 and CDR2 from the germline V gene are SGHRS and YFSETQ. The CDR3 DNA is TGCGCCAGCAGCTTTACCGGGACAGGGCCCAACTCGTGGACCCAGTACTTC. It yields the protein CASSFTGTGPNSWTQYF. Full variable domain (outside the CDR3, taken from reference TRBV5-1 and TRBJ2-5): KAGVTQTPRYLIKTRGQQVTLSCSPISGHRSVSWYQQTPGQGLQFLFEYFSETQRNKGNFPGRFSGRQFSNSRSEMNVSTLELGDSALYLCASSFTGTGPNSWTQYFGPGTRLLVL.

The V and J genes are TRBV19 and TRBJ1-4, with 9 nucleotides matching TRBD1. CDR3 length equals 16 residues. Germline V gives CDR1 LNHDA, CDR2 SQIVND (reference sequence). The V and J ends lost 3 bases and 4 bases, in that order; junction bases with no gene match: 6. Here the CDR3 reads CASSMTGTGINEKLFF. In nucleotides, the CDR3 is TGTGCCAGTAGTATGACCGGGACAGGGATTAATGAAAAACTGTTTTTT.

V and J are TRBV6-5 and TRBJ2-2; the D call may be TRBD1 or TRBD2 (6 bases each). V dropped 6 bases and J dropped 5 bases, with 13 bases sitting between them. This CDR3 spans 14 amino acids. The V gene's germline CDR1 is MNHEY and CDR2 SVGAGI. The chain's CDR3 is CASRGQGRTGELFF. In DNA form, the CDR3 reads TGTGCCAGCAGAGGGCAGGGGAGGACCGGGGAGCTGTTTTTT.